One and the same sample provided the 25 T cell receptor beta chains below, sequenced in a study of blood T cell repertoires in COVID-19. Clones were sequenced by immunoSEQ multiplex PCR, and TCRdb holds only the in-frame ones, with some missing. The table has about 53,000 clones, approximately 82% seen once. Sequencing was carried out using peripheral blood. The receptors originated from a human donor in a cohort sampled during active COVID-19.

The V and J genes are TRBV15 and TRBJ1-2; 10 bases line up with TRBD1. V trimming: 1 base; J trimming: 6 bases; junction bases outside the gene matches: 5. From germline, CDR1 is LNHNV and CDR2 YYDKDF (reference sequence). The CDR3 totals 15 residues. CDR3 coding DNA: TGTGCCACCAGCAGAGGACAGGGGGCGCGGGATGGCTACACCTTC. It is translated as CATSRGQGARDGYTF.

For this clone: The sample carries other DNA sequences with the same CDR3. This chain links TRBV24-1 with TRBJ1-2, with D perhaps TRBD1 (6 bases). V gave up 4 bases and J gave up 4 bases, with 12 bases separating them. CDR1 is KGHDR and CDR2 is SFDVKD in the germline V gene. The length of the CDR3 is 14 residues. CDR3: CATSDSGTRYGYTF. In nucleotides, the CDR3 is TGTGCCACCAGTGACTCCGGGACACGCTATGGCTACACCTTC.

The chain links TRBV19 to TRBJ1-2; 11 nucleotides align to TRBD1. The germline V gene has CDR1 LNHDA and CDR2 SQIVND (reference sequence). This CDR3 has 14 amino acids. With 3 bases clipped from V and 4 bases from J, the junction kept 1 base outside the gene matches. As DNA, the CDR3 is TGTGCCAGTAGTATGGGACAGGGGGTCTATGGCTACACCTTC. Protein product: CASSMGQGVYGYTF.

The gene calls are TRBV5-3 and TRBJ2-7; 7 nucleotides align to TRBD1. TRBV5-3 is classed as an ORF, of uncertain function. V trimming: 1 base; J trimming: 2 bases; junction bases outside the gene matches: 15. This CDR3 region has 18 residues. DNA for the CDR3: TGTGCCAGAAGCTTGCCCCCTGACCCGGGACAGTCAGCCTACGAGCAGTACTTC. Translation gives CARSLPPDPGQSAYEQYF.

The chain joins TRBV9 to TRBJ2-3; no reliable D call. This CDR3 has 16 amino acids. The V gene lost 0 bases and the J gene lost 0 bases, with 11 bases spanning the gap. Germline CDR1 SGDLS, CDR2 YYNGEE. The CDR3 sequence is CASSVAGGESTDTQYF. The CDR3 bases are TGTGCCAGCAGCGTAGCTGGCGGAGAAAGCACAGATACGCAGTATTTT.

The chain couples TRBV7-3 to TRBJ2-1, with 7 positions matching TRBD2. Germline V gene sequence: CDR1 SGHTA, CDR2 FQGTGA. V gave up 4 bases and J gave up 0 bases; unmatched junction bases: 6. The CDR3 is made up of 16 amino acids. CDR3 sequence: CASSYGEGRSYNEQFF. The CDR3 bases are TGTGCCAGCAGCTACGGGGAGGGGCGCTCCTACAATGAGCAGTTCTTC.

The chain combines TRBV6-6 with TRBJ1-5; no definite D call. CDR3 size: 13 residues. V lost 5 bases and J 5 bases, leaving 10 bases between the germline ends. From germline, CDR1 is MNHNY and CDR2 SVGAGI (reference sequence). In DNA form, the CDR3 reads TGTGCCAGCAGTCGTAACCGAGATCAGCCCCAGCATTTT. It encodes CASSRNRDQPQHF.

As concerns this clone: With a far larger clone one base away, a read error is the likely cause. The V call is TRBV5-1, the J call TRBJ2-2; tentatively, D is TRBD2 (6 bases). This CDR3 is built from 14 residues. Germline lookup yields CDR1 SGHRS and CDR2 YFSETQ. CDR3 in DNA: TGCGCCCGCAGCGTCGTGGGGGGCACCGGGGAGCTGTTTTTT. Translation: CARSVVGGTGELFF.

CDR3 bases: TGTGCCAGTACCTCGGGACTAGGTGTAAATGAGCAGTTCTTC. The encoded protein is CASTSGLGVNEQFF. The rearrangement links TRBV19 to TRBJ2-1, with 8 bases that match TRBD2. The CDR3 loop spans 14 amino acids. With 7 bases clipped from V and 7 bases from J, the junction kept 9 bases outside the gene matches. Germline assignment: CDR1 LNHDA and CDR2 SQIVND (reference sequence).

The rearrangement joins TRBV19 to TRBJ1-3, with no clear D. CDR3 size: 17 residues. V lost 4 bases, J lost 1 base, and 17 bases lay in between. Looked up from germline, CDR1 is LNHDA and CDR2 is SQIVND (reference sequence). Written as DNA, the CDR3 is TGTGCCAGTAGTAACCTCAGACCCAGGATGTCTGGAAACACCATATATTTT. The encoded protein is CASSNLRPRMSGNTIYF.

This clone turned up a few times. The chain is built from TRBV6-5 and TRBJ1-2, with D tentatively TRBD1 (6 bases). Trimming shortened V by 0 bases and J by 8 bases, and 10 bases separated the two germline ends. The germline V gene has CDR1 MNHEY and CDR2 SVGAGI. CDR3 length: 13 residues. CDR3: CASSYSGAQGYTF. For the CDR3, the DNA is TGTGCCAGCAGTTACTCGGGGGCGCAAGGCTACACCTTC.

The CDR3 coding sequence is TGTGCCAGCAGCCAAGAATCCAGACTCAACTATGGCTACACCTTC. Amino acids: CASSQESRLNYGYTF. The chain uses TRBV3-1 (or the pseudogene TRBV3-2) and TRBJ1-2; no definite D call. Germline loops: CDR1 LGHDT, CDR2 YNNKEL (reference sequence). The CDR3 runs to 15 residues. Trimming stripped 0 bases from V and 2 bases from J, with 10 bases between.

The rearrangement joins TRBV30 to TRBJ2-7, with 7 bases matching TRBD2. The ends lost 3 bases at V and 5 bases at J; junction bases unmatched: 10. CDR3 length: 14 amino acids. Germline lookup yields CDR1 GTSNPN and CDR2 SVGIG (reference sequence). CDR3 DNA: TGTGCCTGGAGAATAGAAGCGGGAACCCACGAGCAGTACTTC. This sequence encodes CAWRIEAGTHEQYF.

Notes on this clone: At one end the junction does not follow the germline gene, possibly because of a read error. The V and J genes are TRBV7-2 and TRBJ2-3; 14 bases match TRBD2. CDR1 SGHTA and CDR2 FQGNSA come from the germline V gene. The length of the CDR3 is 16 residues. The CDR3: CASSLARTSGGHTQYF. In nucleotides, the CDR3 is TGTGCCAGCAGCCTAGCCCGGACTAGCGGGGGGCATACGCAGTATTTT.

In nucleotides, the CDR3 is TGTGCCAGCAGACAGGGCGGTAGTGGCAATCAGCCCCAGCATTTT. Translating gives CASRQGGSGNQPQHF. This chain connects TRBV28 to TRBJ1-5; D is perhaps TRBD1 (6 bases). Per germline, CDR1 MDHEN and CDR2 SYDVKM. Trimming removed 6 bases from V and 2 bases from J, with 14 bases in between. The CDR3 is 15 amino acids. The full variable domain, its missing parts supplied by reference TRBV28 and TRBJ1-5, is DVKVTQSSRYLVKRTGEKVFLECVQDMDHENMFWYRQDPGLGLRLIYFSYDVKMKEKGDIPEGYSVSREKKERFSLILESASTNQTSMYLCASRQGGSGNQPQHFGDGTRLSIL.

This clone was seen only a few times. V usage is TRBV2 and J usage is TRBJ2-3, with 7 bases that match TRBD1. J lost 2 bases, V lost 6 bases, and 11 bases had no gene match. The CDR3 is 16 residues long. The germline V gene has CDR1 SNHLY and CDR2 FYNNEI. Written as DNA, the CDR3 is TGTGCCAGCAGGGCCGGGGACAGCATAAACACAGATACGCAGTATTTT. It encodes CASRAGDSINTDTQYF.

The genes are TRBV6-5 and TRBJ2-7; the D gene is possibly TRBD1 (6 bases). CDR3 length: 16 amino acids. Deletions cut 1 base from V and 5 bases from J, with 18 bases between. Looked up from germline, CDR1 is MNHEY and CDR2 is SVGAGI. The chain's CDR3 is CASSYLTDSSLNEQYF. The DNA for the CDR3 is TGTGCCAGCAGTTACTTAACGGACAGCAGCCTCAACGAGCAGTACTTC.

The V gene is TRBV29-1, the J gene TRBJ1-1; D gene uncertain. Germline lookup yields CDR1 SQVTM and CDR2 ANQGSEA. The CDR3 totals 13 residues. The V gene lost 7 bases and the J gene lost 3 bases, with 15 bases spanning the gap. The CDR3 coding sequence is TGCAGCGCCCAGCGTGCGGGAGACACTGAAGCTTTCTTT. Protein: CSAQRAGDTEAFF.

The genes are TRBV4-3 and TRBJ2-1, with D maybe TRBD2 (6 bases). V was cut by 0 bases and J by 2 bases, with 14 bases left in between. The CDR3 totals 17 residues. CDR1 is LGHNA, CDR2 YSLEER, per germline. CDR3 sequence (DNA): TGCGCCAGCAGCCAAGATGCTGGCGGGGCAACCTACAATGAGCAGTTCTTC. Protein product: CASSQDAGGATYNEQFF.

The gene calls are TRBV7-9 and TRBJ2-7; D is possibly TRBD2 (6 bases). V gave up 1 base and J gave up 2 bases, with 12 bases separating them. The germline gives CDR1 SEHNR, CDR2 FQNEAQ (reference sequence). This CDR3 contains 15 residues. The CDR3 nucleotides are TGTGCCAGCAGCTTAGGTTCGTCGGGGGCCTACGAGCAGTACTTC. Translation gives CASSLGSSGAYEQYF.

This clone was seen a handful of times. This rearrangement joins TRBV6-2 or TRBV6-3 to TRBJ2-4, with D perhaps matching TRBD2 (6 bases). V was pared by 4 bases and J by 5 bases, with 18 bases between. The germline gives CDR1 MNHEY, CDR2 SVGEGT. The CDR3 sequence is 16 residues long. CDR3 bases: TGTGCCAGCAGTTCTATAACAGCGCGGAGGGAAAACATTCAGTACTTC. Protein product: CASSSITARRENIQYF.

V is TRBV18 and J is TRBJ1-2, with D unresolved. Germline V gene data show CDR1 as KGHSH and CDR2 as LQKENI. This CDR3 comprises 14 residues. The germline V and J ends were trimmed by 6 bases and 7 bases, with 18 bases remaining between them. CDR3: CASSLGETPSGYTF. The CDR3 DNA sequence: TGTGCCAGCTCCCTAGGAGAAACTCCCAGTGGCTACACCTTC.

The V and J genes are TRBV4-3 and TRBJ1-1; D call uncertain. The CDR3 is 17 residues long. The V end lost 0 bases, the J end lost 1 base, and 15 bases lay between the germline ends. Germline values: CDR1 LGHNA, CDR2 YSLEER. The CDR3 DNA is TGCGCCAGCAGCCAAGATCTTAGGCAGGCCTCGAACACTGAAGCTTTCTTT. Its protein is CASSQDLRQASNTEAFF.

The chain has TRBV5-1 and TRBJ2-7; the D is unclear. CDR3 length equals 13 residues. Per the germline V gene, CDR1 is SGHRS and CDR2 is YFSETQ. Trimming shortened V by 1 base and J by 0 bases, and 5 bases separated the two germline ends. The CDR3 region has the DNA TGCGCCAGCAGCTTGTACAGCTCCTACGAGCAGTACTTC. As protein: CASSLYSSYEQYF.

The rearrangement uses TRBV19 and TRBJ2-7, with D perhaps matching TRBD2 (7 bases). Per the germline V gene, CDR1 is LNHDA and CDR2 is SQIVND (reference sequence). Trimming stripped 6 bases from V and 1 base from J, with 16 bases between. The CDR3 runs 15 residues. The CDR3 is CASRRGEGSSYEQYF. Written as DNA, the CDR3 is TGTGCCAGTAGAAGGGGGGAGGGTTCATCCTACGAGCAGTACTTC.